This TCR beta chain was captured by sequencing in a study of shared clonotypes between healthy human individuals. The team ran DNA from unsorted PBMCs on ten immunoSEQ deep assay plates for sequencing. Produced via immunoSEQ multiplex PCR; TCRdb's table is partial and in-frame only. Of 550,000 to 600,000 clones listed, roughly 79% are singletons. This TCR came from a middle-aged woman in good health. Some clones in this sample may be carry-over from other donors' samples. The specimen sequenced was PBMCs.

The CDR3 nucleotides are TGTGCCAGCAGCTTGGGGCTGCCCCCCTACGAGCAGTACTTC. Protein: CASSLGLPPYEQYF. The genes are TRBV7-7 and TRBJ2-7; D possibly corresponds to TRBD1 (5 bases). The germline V gene has CDR1 SSHAT and CDR2 FNYEAQ (reference sequence). Trimming took 3 bases from V and 2 from J, leaving 11 bases between them. This CDR3 contains 14 residues. The full variable domain, in which reference TRBV7-7 and TRBJ2-7 provide the parts outside the CDR3, is GAGVSQSPRYKVTKRGQDVTLRCDPISSHATLYWYQQALGQGPEFLTYFNYEAQPDKSGLPSDRFSAERPEGSISTLTIQRTEQRDSAMYRCASSLGLPPYEQYFGPGTRLTVT.